The 17 T cell receptor beta chains below were found in one sample sequenced in a study of T cell responses to AZD1222 COVID-19 vaccine. Profiled with immunoSEQ multiplex PCR; TCRdb holds only in-frame clones, not every one. The data contain tens of thousands of clones, about nine tenths of them singletons. The source was peripheral blood, collected on day 0 of MenACWY control vaccination. These receptors originate from an adult in good health.

The chain links TRBV24-1 to TRBJ2-1, with a tentative D call TRBD2 (6 bases). The CDR3 consists of 15 residues. Germline CDR1 reads KGHDR; CDR2 reads SFDVKD. V was pared by 3 bases and J by 8 bases, with 16 bases between. The CDR3 region is CATSDPNSGEDEQFF. CDR3 nucleotide sequence: TGTGCCACCAGTGATCCTAACTCGGGAGAGGATGAGCAGTTCTTC.

The genes are TRBV12-3 or TRBV12-4 and TRBJ1-2; D remains unclear. The CDR3 runs to 13 residues. Between the trimmed V and J ends, which lost 6 bases and 3 bases, there was a span of 11 bases. DNA of the CDR3: TGTGCCAGCAGCACCATGGTGGACTATGGCTACACCTTC. It specifies CASSTMVDYGYTF.

This rearrangement joins TRBV6-5 to TRBJ1-1, with TRBD1 matching 8 bases. Germline lookup yields CDR1 MNHEY and CDR2 SVGAGI. V trimming: 4 bases; J trimming: 2 bases; junction bases outside the gene matches: 9. There are 16 residues in the CDR3. The CDR3 loop reads CASSSDIGTGNTEAFF. The CDR3 DNA sequence: TGTGCCAGCAGTTCTGATATTGGGACAGGAAACACTGAAGCTTTCTTT.

For the CDR3, the DNA is TGTGCCAGCAGCGACATTATGAACTACGAGCAGTACTTC. Protein sequence: CASSDIMNYEQYF. The V gene is TRBV7-9, the J gene TRBJ2-7; no definite D call. V was cut by 5 bases and J by 3 bases, with 11 bases left in between. Germline CDR1 reads SEHNR; CDR2 reads FQNEAQ (reference sequence). This CDR3 comprises 13 residues.

The V call is TRBV5-4, the J call TRBJ2-5, with D maybe TRBD1 (6 bases). V was shortened by 4 bases and J by 3 bases, with 16 bases between the two germline ends. Germline V CDR1 and CDR2: SGHNT, YYREEE (reference sequence). CDR3 length equals 15 residues. CDR3 residues: CASSVPGQNEETQYF. In DNA, the CDR3 is TGTGCCAGCAGCGTTCCCGGACAGAACGAAGAGACCCAGTACTTC.

This chain uses TRBV7-2 with TRBJ1-5; D may be TRBD1 (6 bases). The germline V gene encodes CDR1 SGHTA and CDR2 FQGNSA. The CDR3 spans 16 residues. Between the trimmed V and J ends, which lost 4 bases and 0 bases, there was a span of 13 bases. The CDR3 bases are TGTGCCAGCAGCTCTCTAGGGGGATATAGCAATCAGCCCCAGCATTTT. Protein product: CASSSLGGYSNQPQHF.

The rearrangement joins TRBV5-1 to TRBJ1-1, with D tentatively TRBD1 (6 bases). The V end was cut by 2 bases, the J end by 4 bases, with 12 bases between. Per germline, CDR1 SGHRS and CDR2 YFSETQ. There are 14 residues in the CDR3. CDR3 DNA sequence: TGCGCCAGCAGCTTAAACAGGGCGGGCACTGAAGCTTTCTTT. It specifies CASSLNRAGTEAFF.

This clone was counted a single time. The CDR3: CASSYGQGNEKLFF. Here the CDR3 DNA reads TGTGCCAGCAGTTATGGACAGGGGAATGAAAAACTGTTTTTT. The V and J genes are TRBV28 and TRBJ1-4; 9 bases match TRBD1. Germline V gene lookup returns CDR1 MDHEN and CDR2 SYDVKM. Trimming at V came to 4 bases and at J to 5 bases, leaving 2 bases not matched to a gene. This CDR3 has 14 amino acids.

This clone was picked up a small number of times. V and J are TRBV6-4 and TRBJ1-5, with D perhaps TRBD1 (6 bases). The V end was cut by 0 bases, the J end by 4 bases, with 13 bases between. This CDR3 spans 16 amino acids. The germline gives CDR1 MRHNA, CDR2 SNTAGT. DNA of the CDR3: TGTGCCAGCAGTGACTCCCGGACAGCTAATAATCAGCCCCAGCATTTT. Its translation: CASSDSRTANNQPQHF.

In its sample, this clone was seen once. The chain employs TRBV5-6 and TRBJ2-5; D ambiguous. V was pared by 5 bases and J by 5 bases, with 19 bases between. CDR1 is SGHDT, CDR2 YYEEEE, per germline. This CDR3 spans 15 amino acids. This CDR3 reads CASSADPGWSETQYF. CDR3 nucleotides: TGTGCCAGCAGTGCTGACCCTGGGTGGTCGGAGACCCAGTACTTC.

The chain carries TRBV6-1 and TRBJ1-2; D is unresolved. Trimming took off 2 bases at V and 4 bases at J, with 8 bases between the two ends. Germline V gene lookup returns CDR1 MNHNS and CDR2 SASEGT. The CDR3 is made up of 13 amino acids. The CDR3 region has the DNA TGTGCCAGCAGTGAACAGGTCGGCTATGGCTACACCTTC. Translating it yields CASSEQVGYGYTF.

As DNA, the CDR3 is TGTGCCAGCAGCGGGACCCTTGGGACAGATACGCAGTATTTT. Its protein is CASSGTLGTDTQYF. The chain has TRBV25-1 and TRBJ2-3; D is perhaps TRBD1 or TRBD2 (5 bases each). Trimming pared 6 bases from V and 3 bases from J, leaving 13 bases between. CDR1 MGHDK and CDR2 SYGVNS come from the germline V gene. This CDR3 comprises 14 residues. Together with reference TRBV25-1 and TRBJ2-3, the CDR3 gives the full variable domain: EADIYQTPRYLVIGTGKKITLECSQTMGHDKMYWYQQDPGMELHLIHYSYGVNSTEKGDLSSESTVSRIRTEHFPLTLESARPSHTSQYLCASSGTLGTDTQYFGPGTRLTVL.

The chain has TRBV25-1 and TRBJ1-4; D gene uncertain. Between the trimmed V and J ends, which lost 1 base and 3 bases, there was a span of 6 bases. There are 14 residues in the CDR3. The germline CDR1 and CDR2 sequences are MGHDK and SYGVNS. This CDR3 is CASSELVSNEKLFF. CDR3 in DNA: TGTGCCAGCAGTGAATTAGTCTCTAATGAAAAACTGTTTTTT.

V usage is TRBV6-2 or TRBV6-3 and J usage is TRBJ1-5, with TRBD1 matching 8 bases. CDR3 length: 15 residues. V lost 1 base and J lost 7; bases outside the gene matches: 6. Germline V lookup: CDR1 MNHEY, CDR2 SVGEGT. The CDR3 loop reads CASSYYQGAGQPQHF. The CDR3 coding sequence is TGTGCCAGCAGTTACTACCAGGGGGCGGGACAGCCCCAGCATTTT.

The chain combines TRBV27 with TRBJ1-5; D is uncertain. The CDR3 has 16 amino acids. Trimming took off 10 bases at V and 4 bases at J, with 23 bases between the two ends. From germline, CDR1 is MNHEY and CDR2 SMNVEV (reference sequence). CDR3 in amino acids: CATYDLEKRGNQPQHF. DNA of the CDR3: TGTGCCACTTATGACCTAGAAAAGCGAGGGAATCAGCCCCAGCATTTT.

The chain joins TRBV27 to TRBJ1-2, with no clear D. The length of the CDR3 is 13 residues. CDR1 is MNHEY, CDR2 SMNVEV, per germline (reference sequence). V lost 10 bases to trimming and J lost 4 bases, with 16 bases between them. The CDR3 sequence: CATSSAGFYGYTF. CDR3 sequence (DNA): TGTGCCACCTCATCCGCTGGGTTCTATGGCTACACCTTC.

The rearrangement joins TRBV19 to TRBJ1-2, with 7 bases fitting TRBD1. J was trimmed by 8 bases and V by 3 bases; bases with no gene match: 12. CDR3 size: 15 residues. From germline, CDR1 is LNHDA and CDR2 SQIVND (reference sequence). The CDR3 region has the DNA TGTGCCAGTAGTATCGTACAGACAGGGAACGTAGGCTACACCTTC. It specifies CASSIVQTGNVGYTF.